The 31 T cell receptor beta chains in this list originate from one sample, sequenced in a study of PD-1 blockade in classical Hodgkin lymphoma. Assay used: immunoSEQ multiplex PCR; TCRdb lists only in-frame clones, some missing. The sample carries some 45,000 clones, roughly 86% recorded once. Every single patient, without exception, relapsed after autologous stem cell transplantation, and brentuximab vedotin exposure varied. The source material was peripheral blood mononuclear cells (PBMCs), sampled at baseline. These receptors all come from a human donor with classical Hodgkin lymphoma.

CDR3 nucleotides: TGTGCCAGCAGTACCCCCGACAGATACGGGGAGCTGTTTTTT. Its translation: CASSTPDRYGELFF. The V call is TRBV27, the J call TRBJ2-2, with D possibly TRBD1 on 5 matching bases. This CDR3 region has 14 residues. Germline lookup yields CDR1 MNHEY and CDR2 SMNVEV (reference sequence). Trimming pared 5 bases from V and 7 bases from J, leaving 14 bases between.

The chain joins TRBV5-1 to TRBJ1-4; tentative D call: TRBD1 (5 bases). Germline CDR1 reads SGHRS; CDR2 reads YFSETQ. The CDR3 runs 13 residues. Trimming took 4 bases from V and 8 from J, leaving 12 bases between them. CDR3 protein: CASSGGFGEKLFF. Here the CDR3 DNA reads TGCGCCAGCAGCGGGGGTTTCGGGGAAAAACTGTTTTTT.

This rearrangement joins TRBV6-4 to TRBJ2-1, with D possibly matching TRBD2 (6 bases). The CDR3 has 15 residues. V lost 6 bases and J 2 bases, leaving 14 bases between the germline ends. From germline, CDR1 is MRHNA and CDR2 SNTAGT. CDR3 residues: CASRRDGVTYNEQFF. The CDR3 DNA sequence: TGTGCCAGCAGGCGGGACGGGGTAACCTACAATGAGCAGTTCTTC.

CDR3 bases: TGTGCCATCAGTGAGGCAGGATACACTGAAGCTTTCTTT. Translating gives CAISEAGYTEAFF. The J gene is TRBJ1-1, the V gene TRBV10-3, with D hard to call. Deletions cut 2 bases from V and 3 bases from J, with 7 bases between. Germline CDR1 ENHRY, CDR2 SYGVKD. The CDR3 spans 13 residues.

The chain joins TRBV5-6 to TRBJ1-4; D unclear. This CDR3 is 13 amino acids long. With 0 bases removed from V and 5 bases from J, the gap between germline ends came to 5 bases. Germline V CDR1 and CDR2: SGHDT, YYEEEE. CDR3 sequence reads: CASSLAGNEKLFF. For the CDR3, the DNA is TGTGCCAGCAGCTTGGCAGGAAATGAAAAACTGTTTTTT.

This clone came up once. The genes are TRBV19 and TRBJ1-5; D is undetermined. The CDR3 totals 16 residues. CDR1 LNHDA and CDR2 SQIVND come from the germline V gene (reference sequence). Trimming took off 1 base at V and 0 bases at J, with 10 bases between the two ends. CDR3 in DNA: TGTGCCAGTAGTATAGTGTTCAGTTATAGCAATCAGCCCCAGCATTTT. Translating it yields CASSIVFSYSNQPQHF.

This clone was seen only once. The chain has TRBV6-5 and TRBJ2-3; weak D call: TRBD1 (5 bases). CDR1 is MNHEY, CDR2 SVGAGI, per germline. V shed 0 bases and J shed 1 base, with 8 bases lying between them. The CDR3 is made up of 15 amino acids. CDR3 in amino acids: CASSYSAGRTDTQYF. CDR3 nucleotides: TGTGCCAGCAGTTACTCAGCAGGGCGCACAGATACGCAGTATTTT.

The chain combines TRBV7-9 with TRBJ2-7, with TRBD1 matching over 7 bases. V was pared by 5 bases and J by 1 base, with 11 bases of the junction left unmatched. The CDR3 has 16 residues. Germline V lookup: CDR1 SEHNR, CDR2 FQNEAQ (reference sequence). CDR3 in amino acids: CASSPPPPGQSYEQYF. CDR3 DNA: TGTGCCAGCAGCCCTCCGCCTCCGGGACAGTCCTACGAGCAGTACTTC.

The chain couples TRBV5-1 to TRBJ1-1, with D perhaps TRBD1 (6 bases). V lost 3 bases and J lost 1, with 16 bases in between. Germline-derived CDR1 and CDR2 are SGHRS and YFSETQ. The length of the CDR3 is 16 residues. This chain's CDR3 is CASSSESWTANTEAFF. The CDR3 nucleotides are TGCGCCAGCAGCTCGGAGAGTTGGACAGCGAACACTGAAGCTTTCTTT. Supplemented by reference TRBV5-1 and TRBJ1-1, the full variable domain reads KAGVTQTPRYLIKTRGQQVTLSCSPISGHRSVSWYQQTPGQGLQFLFEYFSETQRNKGNFPGRFSGRQFSNSRSEMNVSTLELGDSALYLCASSSESWTANTEAFFGQGTRLTVV.

The chain has TRBV6-5 and TRBJ2-3; the D gene is possibly TRBD1 (6 bases). Germline-derived CDR1 and CDR2 are MNHEY and SVGAGI. The germline V and J ends were trimmed by 4 bases and 4 bases, with 9 bases remaining between them. The CDR3 runs to 13 residues. The CDR3 loop is CASSWGRADTQYF. As DNA, the CDR3 is TGTGCCAGCAGTTGGGGGCGGGCAGATACGCAGTATTTT.

The chain joins TRBV28 to TRBJ2-3; 8 bases match TRBD2. CDR1 is MDHEN and CDR2 is SYDVKM in the germline V gene. The length of the CDR3 is 14 residues. Unmatched junction bases numbered 5, after V lost 6 bases and J lost 3 bases. Here the CDR3 reads CASSSSGSTDTQYF. In nucleotides, the CDR3 is TGTGCCAGCAGCTCCAGCGGGAGTACAGATACGCAGTATTTT.

The chain employs TRBV5-6 and TRBJ2-1; D remains ambiguous. Trimming took off 0 bases at V and 5 bases at J, with 9 bases between the two ends. The CDR3 totals 14 residues. Germline assignment: CDR1 SGHDT and CDR2 YYEEEE. The CDR3 region is CASSLVGPNNEQFF. In nucleotides, the CDR3 is TGTGCCAGCAGCTTGGTAGGACCAAACAATGAGCAGTTCTTC.

V is TRBV27 and J is TRBJ2-7, with 11 bases that match TRBD2. Germline V gives CDR1 MNHEY, CDR2 SMNVEV (reference sequence). The CDR3 runs to 15 residues. The junction had 5 bases not matched to a gene; V was cut back by 4 bases and J by 3 bases. CDR3 sequence reads: CASSYRGLADYEQYF. The CDR3, as DNA: TGTGCCAGCAGTTATAGGGGACTAGCGGACTACGAGCAGTACTTC.

The chain is built from TRBV6-6 and TRBJ1-3; D may be TRBD1 (5 bases). This CDR3 has 15 amino acids. Trimming cost V 5 bases and J 0 bases, with 11 bases left between them. Germline CDR1 and CDR2: MNHNY and SVGAGI (reference sequence). The CDR3 sequence: CASSLTDISGNTIYF. CDR3 in DNA: TGTGCCAGCAGTCTAACGGACATCTCTGGAAACACCATATATTTT.

The chain has TRBV5-4 and TRBJ2-7; no reliable D call. Germline values: CDR1 SGHNT, CDR2 YYREEE (reference sequence). The CDR3 is 14 amino acids. Trimming removed 4 bases from V and 6 bases from J, with 17 bases in between. The CDR3 loop is CASSPRLGQSEQYF. The CDR3 DNA sequence: TGTGCCAGCAGCCCAAGACTGGGCCAAAGCGAGCAGTACTTC.

The chain links TRBV19 to TRBJ1-5; 9 nucleotides line up with TRBD1. J gave up 3 bases and V 0 bases, and 9 bases lay outside the gene matches. Looked up from germline, CDR1 is LNHDA and CDR2 is SQIVND (reference sequence). The CDR3 covers 18 residues. The CDR3 sequence: CASSIDWSGTGNNQPQHF. The CDR3 DNA reads as TGTGCCAGTAGTATAGATTGGTCCGGGACAGGGAACAATCAGCCCCAGCATTTT.

The gene calls are TRBV5-4 and TRBJ2-7, with D perhaps matching TRBD1 (5 bases). Germline V gene lookup returns CDR1 SGHNT and CDR2 YYREEE (reference sequence). V lost 3 bases and J lost 3, with 13 bases in between. The CDR3 has 14 residues. DNA for the CDR3: TGTGCCAGCAGCTCAGGTACAGGATTCTACGAGCAGTACTTC. Translation gives CASSSGTGFYEQYF. The full variable domain, its missing parts supplied by reference TRBV5-4 and TRBJ2-7, is ETGVTQSPTHLIKTRGQQVTLRCSSQSGHNTVSWYQQALGQGPQFIFQYYREEENGRGNFPPRFSGLQFPNYSSELNVNALELDDSALYLCASSSGTGFYEQYFGPGTRLTVT.

V usage is TRBV9 and J usage is TRBJ2-1, with 9 bases lining up with TRBD2. Germline trimming cut 0 bases from V and 5 bases from J; bases unmatched to any gene: 12. The CDR3 covers 18 residues. Germline assignment: CDR1 SGDLS and CDR2 YYNGEE. The CDR3, as DNA: TGTGCCAGCAGCGTAGCCCCCCCGGGACTAGCTGTAAACAATGAGCAGTTCTTC. Protein: CASSVAPPGLAVNNEQFF.

The chain couples TRBV19 to TRBJ1-5, with D perhaps TRBD1 (5 bases). There are 16 residues in the CDR3. Trimming took 10 bases from V and 0 from J, leaving 19 bases between them. Looked up from germline, CDR1 is LNHDA and CDR2 is SQIVND (reference sequence). The CDR3 sequence: CATSWGNSYSNQPQHF. CDR3 bases: TGTGCCACCTCTTGGGGGAATTCTTATAGCAATCAGCCCCAGCATTTT.

The chain uses TRBV4-1 and TRBJ2-7; 11 nucleotides agree with TRBD2. The length of the CDR3 is 19 residues. Germline V lookup: CDR1 MGHRA, CDR2 YSYEKL. V trimming: 1 base; J trimming: 0 bases; junction bases outside the gene matches: 11. This chain's CDR3 is CASSQGFSGGGLLSYEQYF. The CDR3 nucleotides read TGCGCCAGCAGCCAAGGTTTTAGCGGGGGGGGTCTCCTCTCCTACGAGCAGTACTTC.

The J gene is TRBJ2-7, the V gene TRBV29-1, with 9 bases aligning to TRBD1. The CDR3 has 13 residues. The germline V gene encodes CDR1 SQVTM and CDR2 ANQGSEA. Losses at the gene ends were 6 bases for V and 6 bases for J; bases not matched to a gene: 9. In DNA form, the CDR3 reads TGCAGCGTCCGCCGGGACAGGGCGGGCGAGCAGTACTTC. Its translation is CSVRRDRAGEQYF.

V is TRBV27 and J is TRBJ2-7; possible D gene TRBD1, 6 bases. Germline CDR1 reads MNHEY; CDR2 reads SMNVEV (reference sequence). V lost 6 bases and J lost 3, with 6 bases in between. The CDR3 runs to 11 residues. CDR3 amino acids: CASSRGYEQYF. The CDR3 nucleotides read TGTGCCAGCAGCAGGGGCTACGAGCAGTACTTC.

This chain links TRBV5-8 with TRBJ2-5; TRBD2 matches at 9 bases. Trimming removed 0 bases from V and 5 bases from J; junction bases left unmatched: 5. CDR1 and CDR2 (germline): SGHTS, YDEGEE. This CDR3 spans 15 amino acids. The DNA of the CDR3 is TGTGCCAGCAGCTTGGGCGGGGGGGCCGTGGAGACCCAGTACTTC. Translating it yields CASSLGGGAVETQYF.

This clone was detected a few times. The rearrangement joins TRBV27 to TRBJ1-1, with D perhaps matching TRBD1 (6 bases). V lost 6 bases and J 3 bases, leaving 14 bases between the germline ends. The CDR3 is 14 residues long. Germline V CDR1 and CDR2: MNHEY, SMNVEV (reference sequence). The CDR3 spells CASRGGGWDTEAFF. CDR3 sequence (DNA): TGTGCCAGCAGAGGGGGGGGATGGGACACTGAAGCTTTCTTT.

The chain links TRBV10-3 to TRBJ1-6; TRBD1 aligns across 9 bases. This CDR3 comprises 17 residues. In germline, CDR1 is ENHRY, CDR2 SYGVKD. J lost 9 bases, V lost 6 bases, and 15 bases had no gene match. The CDR3 reads CAIRSSGTGIFGSPLHF. The CDR3 DNA reads TGTGCCATCAGATCCTCCGGGACAGGGATTTTTGGTTCACCCCTCCACTTT.

This chain connects TRBV29-1 to TRBJ2-3; 9 nucleotides match TRBD2. Germline V gene data show CDR1 as SQVTM and CDR2 as ANQGSEA. V lost 6 bases, J lost 9 bases, and 16 bases stayed unmatched. This CDR3 is 15 amino acids long. The chain's CDR3 is CSVEYTREGRLTQYF. The DNA for the CDR3 is TGCAGCGTAGAGTATACGCGGGAGGGCCGCTTAACGCAGTATTTT.

V is TRBV5-8 and J is TRBJ2-2; TRBD2 matches 9 bases. The ends lost 4 bases at V and 5 bases at J; junction bases unmatched: 6. CDR3 size: 15 residues. Germline lookup yields CDR1 SGHTS and CDR2 YDEGEE. CDR3 bases: TGTGCCAGCAGCAGACTAGCGGTTATTACCGGGGAGCTGTTTTTT. It encodes CASSRLAVITGELFF.

This sequence joins TRBV29-1 and TRBJ2-5; no reliable D call. The V gene's germline CDR1 is SQVTM and CDR2 ANQGSEA. The CDR3 sequence is 12 residues long. V was clipped by 3 bases and J by 4 bases, with 9 bases between them. CDR3 sequence (DNA): TGCAGCGTTGAGTGGTTTGCAGAGACCCAGTACTTC. This sequence encodes CSVEWFAETQYF.

The chain couples TRBV28 to TRBJ1-4; D unclear. The CDR3 is 13 residues long. V was pared by 5 bases and J by 7 bases, with 11 bases between. Germline values: CDR1 MDHEN, CDR2 SYDVKM. The CDR3 DNA is TGTGCCAGCAGTCCCACGGCGGGTGAAAAACTGTTTTTT. Translating gives CASSPTAGEKLFF.

The rearrangement joins TRBV7-9 to TRBJ2-7; 9 bases are shared with TRBD1. V lost 0 bases to trimming and J lost 2 bases; unmatched junction nucleotides: 2. This CDR3 spans 15 amino acids. The germline V gene encodes CDR1 SEHNR and CDR2 FQNEAQ (reference sequence). CDR3 in amino acids: CASSLAGTGTYEQYF. The CDR3 region has the DNA TGTGCCAGCAGCTTAGCCGGGACAGGGACCTACGAGCAGTACTTC.

V gene TRBV6-5 combines with J gene TRBJ1-3; possibly TRBD1 for D (6 bases). This CDR3 region has 15 residues. CDR1 and CDR2 from the germline V gene are MNHEY and SVGAGI. V was shortened by 6 bases and J by 0 bases, with 12 bases between the two germline ends. The CDR3 is CASRSTGFSGNTIYF. CDR3 coding DNA: TGTGCCAGCAGGTCGACAGGCTTCTCTGGAAACACCATATATTTT.